One T cell receptor beta chain is described in this entry. Its antigen is currently unknown. Amplification used 60 Vbeta primers and 13 Jbeta primers. Profiling relied on immunoSEQ multiplex PCR, and the TCRdb table lists in-frame clones only, not all of them. The table lists some 180,000 clones, about four fifths of them singletons, with approximately 1.7% in the top ten. The record originates from a study of cytomegalovirus exposure and HLA in healthy donors. Study-wide results and limits: HLA allele associations emerged for about 18,000 TCR beta sequences in a later analysis, at 0.05 false discovery rate. A few chains tied to CMV proved CMV antigen-specific in vitro. Some highly shared sequence variants likely arose as a pipeline artifact. Earlier results showed most TCR beta V segments being productive about 87% or about 30% of the time.

The V segment lost 5 bases and the J segment 9 bases; nucleotides outside the gene matches: 5. Germline V gene lookup returns CDR1 SGHNT and CDR2 YENEEA. This CDR3 spans 12 amino acids. The source material was PBMCs. The genes are TRBV11-3 and TRBJ2-3, with 7 positions matching TRBD2. The receptor was derived from a man aged 40-49 years in good health and CMV-seropositive. DNA of the CDR3: TGTGCCAGCAGCCCCCGAGCGGGGACGCAGTATTTT. Its translation is CASSPRAGTQYF.